This T cell receptor (beta chain) was observed in a study of T-cell memory formation after mild COVID-19. The study's findings and limits: Contracting CD4+ clones sat mainly in CM and EM; CD8+ in EMRA. Among clones peaking at day 37 in the second wave, SARS-CoV-2 specificity remained unconfirmed. Some responding clones appeared in pre-infection memory, suggesting cross-reactive memory joined.

Details on this clonotype: The antigen remains undetermined.

TCR alpha and TCR beta cDNA libraries carrying sample barcodes and UMIs were produced by 5'RACE using constant-segment primers. Using its own MiXCR run on the 5' RACE reads, TCRdb lists one record per CDR3 protein. Counted here are about 140,000 distinct CDR3 sequences, under 30% occurring once; the ten biggest clones make up approximately 25%. The receptor comes from an adult woman who had mild COVID-19 (a few samples of this study predate the infection). Cell type and time point are not known. Sequenced sample: PBMCs or a T cell subset sorted from them (not recorded which).

The CDR3 loop reads CASSLQGSGNTIYF. The CDR3 nucleotides read TGCGCCAGCAGCTTGCAGGGGTCTGGAAACACCATATATTTT. The rearrangement links TRBV5-1 to TRBJ1-3; D might be TRBD1 (6 bases). Germline V gene data show CDR1 as SGHRS and CDR2 as YFSETQ. The CDR3 is 14 residues long. The germline V and J ends were trimmed by 1 base and 1 base, with 6 bases remaining between them.